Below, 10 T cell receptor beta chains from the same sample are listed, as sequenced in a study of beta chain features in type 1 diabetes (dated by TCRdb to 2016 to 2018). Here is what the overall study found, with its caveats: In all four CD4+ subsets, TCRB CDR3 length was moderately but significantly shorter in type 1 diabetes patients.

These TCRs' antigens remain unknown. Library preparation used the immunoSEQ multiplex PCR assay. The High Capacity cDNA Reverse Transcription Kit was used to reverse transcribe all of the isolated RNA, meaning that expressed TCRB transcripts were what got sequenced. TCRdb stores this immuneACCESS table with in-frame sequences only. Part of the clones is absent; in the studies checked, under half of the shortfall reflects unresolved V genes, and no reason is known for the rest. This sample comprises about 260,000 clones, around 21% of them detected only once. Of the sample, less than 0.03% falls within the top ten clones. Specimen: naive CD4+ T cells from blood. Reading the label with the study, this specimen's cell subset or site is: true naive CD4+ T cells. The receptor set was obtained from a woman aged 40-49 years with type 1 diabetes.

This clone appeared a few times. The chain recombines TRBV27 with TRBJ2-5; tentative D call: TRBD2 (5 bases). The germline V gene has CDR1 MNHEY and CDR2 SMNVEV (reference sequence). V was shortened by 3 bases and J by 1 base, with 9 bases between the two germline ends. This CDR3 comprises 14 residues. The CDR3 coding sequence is TGTGCCAGCAGTTTTTGGGCGGGCCAAGAGACCCAGTACTTC. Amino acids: CASSFWAGQETQYF.

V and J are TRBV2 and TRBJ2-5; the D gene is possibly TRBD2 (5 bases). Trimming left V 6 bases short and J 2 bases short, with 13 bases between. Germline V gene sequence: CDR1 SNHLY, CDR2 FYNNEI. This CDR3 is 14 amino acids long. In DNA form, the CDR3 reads TGTGCCAGCAGGGCCTCCAGCGGTCAAGAGACCCAGTACTTC. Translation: CASRASSGQETQYF. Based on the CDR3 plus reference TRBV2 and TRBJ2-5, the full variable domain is EPEVTQTPSHQVTQMGQEVILRCVPISNHLYFYWYRQILGQKVEFLVSFYNNEISEKSEIFDDQFSVERPDGSNFTLKIRSTKLEDSAMYFCASRASSGQETQYFGPGTRLLVL.

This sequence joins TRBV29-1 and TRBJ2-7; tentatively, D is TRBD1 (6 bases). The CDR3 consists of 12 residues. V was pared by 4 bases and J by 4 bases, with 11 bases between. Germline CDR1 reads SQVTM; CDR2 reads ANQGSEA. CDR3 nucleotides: TGCAGCGTTGGTTCAGGGGTTTACGAGCAGTACTTC. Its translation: CSVGSGVYEQYF.

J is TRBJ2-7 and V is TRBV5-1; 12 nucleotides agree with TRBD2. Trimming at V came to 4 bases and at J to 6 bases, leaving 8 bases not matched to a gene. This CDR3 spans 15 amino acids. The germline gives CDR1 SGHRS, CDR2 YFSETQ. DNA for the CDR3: TGCGCCAGCAGCCTAGCGGGAGGGACAGTCAGCGAGCAGTACTTC. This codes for CASSLAGGTVSEQYF.

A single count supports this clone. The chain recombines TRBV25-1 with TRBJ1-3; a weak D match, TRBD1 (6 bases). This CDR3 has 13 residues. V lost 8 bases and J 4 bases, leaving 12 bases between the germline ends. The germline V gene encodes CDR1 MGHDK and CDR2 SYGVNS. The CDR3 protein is CASRGGLGNTIYF. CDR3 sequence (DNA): TGTGCCAGCCGGGGGGGGCTCGGAAACACCATATATTTT.

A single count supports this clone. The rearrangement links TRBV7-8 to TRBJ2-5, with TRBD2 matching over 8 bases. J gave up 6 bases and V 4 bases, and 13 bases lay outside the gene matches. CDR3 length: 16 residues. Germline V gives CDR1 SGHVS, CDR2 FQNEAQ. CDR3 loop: CASSWDGAGASKTQYF. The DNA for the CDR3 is TGTGCCAGCAGCTGGGATGGAGCGGGGGCATCAAAGACCCAGTACTTC.

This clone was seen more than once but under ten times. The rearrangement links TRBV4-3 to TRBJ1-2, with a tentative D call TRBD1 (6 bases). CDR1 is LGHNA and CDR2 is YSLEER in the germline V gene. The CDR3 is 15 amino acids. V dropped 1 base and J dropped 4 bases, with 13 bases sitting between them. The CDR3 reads CASSQGGRGTYGYTF. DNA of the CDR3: TGCGCCAGCAGCCAAGGAGGGAGGGGGACCTATGGCTACACCTTC.

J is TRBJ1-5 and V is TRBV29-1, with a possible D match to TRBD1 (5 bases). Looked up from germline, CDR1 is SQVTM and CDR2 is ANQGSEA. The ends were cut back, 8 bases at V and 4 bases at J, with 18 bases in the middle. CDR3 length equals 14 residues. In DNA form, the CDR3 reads TGCAGCTTCTCAAACGGGGGACGTAATCAGCCCCAGCATTTT. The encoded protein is CSFSNGGRNQPQHF.

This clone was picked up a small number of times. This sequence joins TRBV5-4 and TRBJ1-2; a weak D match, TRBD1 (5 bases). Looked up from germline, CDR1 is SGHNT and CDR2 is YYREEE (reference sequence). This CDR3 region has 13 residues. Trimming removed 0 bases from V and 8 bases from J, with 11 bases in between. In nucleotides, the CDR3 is TGTGCCAGCAGCTTGGTCGGGGGGGACGGCTACACCTTC. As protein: CASSLVGGDGYTF.

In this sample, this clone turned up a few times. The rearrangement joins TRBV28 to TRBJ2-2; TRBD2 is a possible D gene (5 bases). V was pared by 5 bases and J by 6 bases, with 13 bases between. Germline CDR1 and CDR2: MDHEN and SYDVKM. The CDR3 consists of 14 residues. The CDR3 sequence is CASSPTSPAGELFF. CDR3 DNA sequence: TGTGCCAGCAGTCCAACTAGTCCGGCCGGGGAGCTGTTTTTT.